The 23 T cell receptor beta chains given below trace back to one sample, sequenced in a study of Graves' ophthalmopathy and Graves' hyperthyroidism (dated 2018 in TCRdb). The sample was run on an Illumina HiSeq 2000. For repertoire sequencing, TCR beta CDR3 regions were amplified from RNA transcripts. The first round was an RT-PCR using HTBI primers with the Qiagen OneStep RT-PCR kit, and this first round was followed by a second-round multiplex PCR, then size selection and purification. Through fastp at Q25 and MiXCR, TCRdb rebuilt clones from the public reads, retaining in-frame beta chains. One record per CDR3 amino acid sequence lists the most common genes and DNA. Recorded for this sample are around 1.1 million distinct CDR3 sequences; about 38% of them occurred a single time. The ten largest account for around 10% of the sample. The specimen sequenced was peripheral blood or thyroid tissue (not recorded which). These receptor sequences come from an adult man with Graves' hyperthyroidism.

The genes are TRBV4-3 and TRBJ1-1; 7 bases are a match to TRBD1. The V and J ends lost 0 bases and 3 bases, in that order; junction bases with no gene match: 13. The CDR3 covers 18 residues. Germline CDR1 reads LGHNA; CDR2 reads YSLEER. CDR3 nucleotide sequence: TGCGCCAGCAGCCAAGATGCCGGGAGACAGGGTTTGGACACTGAAGCTTTCTTT. Translated: CASSQDAGRQGLDTEAFF.

This clonotype was counted ten times or more. This CDR3 is CASSGGQGDYGYTF. CDR3 nucleotide sequence: TGTGCCAGCAGCGGGGGACAAGGGGACTATGGCTACACCTTC. V and J are TRBV5-6 and TRBJ1-2; a weak D match, TRBD1 (6 bases). The CDR3 sequence is 14 residues long. The germline V gene has CDR1 SGHDT and CDR2 YYEEEE. The V gene lost 4 bases and the J gene lost 3 bases, with 13 bases spanning the gap.

This clonotype was seen a few times. The chain combines TRBV7-9 with TRBJ2-5; 9 bases map to TRBD1. The CDR3 extends over 15 amino acids. Germline V gene sequence: CDR1 SEHNR, CDR2 FQNEAQ (reference sequence). The V and J ends lost 5 bases and 4 bases, in that order; junction bases with no gene match: 8. DNA for the CDR3: TGTGCCAGCAGCAAAGACCCGGGACAGGGAGAGACCCAGTACTTC. Amino acid sequence: CASSKDPGQGETQYF.

Many counts were recorded for this clonotype. J is TRBJ1-5 and V is TRBV7-2; D remains ambiguous. The CDR3 has 17 amino acids. Germline values: CDR1 SGHTA, CDR2 FQGNSA. V was trimmed by 2 bases and J by 2 bases, leaving 16 bases between them. The CDR3 region is CASSLTPSGLGNQPQHF. For the CDR3, the DNA is TGTGCCAGCAGCTTAACTCCGTCGGGGTTAGGCAATCAGCCCCAGCATTTT.

This clonotype was recorded a few times. The DNA for the CDR3 is TGTGCCAGCAGTCCCTCCCTAGCGGGACAAGAGACCCAGTACTTC. This sequence encodes CASSPSLAGQETQYF. The chain combines TRBV6-5 with TRBJ2-5, with TRBD2 matching over 9 bases. CDR3 length equals 15 residues. The V gene's germline CDR1 is MNHEY and CDR2 SVGAGI. The V gene end was trimmed by 5 bases and the J gene end by 2 bases; junction bases not matched to a gene: 6.

Many counts were recorded for this clonotype. The rearrangement joins TRBV6-6 to TRBJ2-7, with D uncertain. V lost 2 bases and J 7 bases, leaving 12 bases between the germline ends. The CDR3 spans 13 residues. Germline V gives CDR1 MNHNY, CDR2 SVGAGI (reference sequence). CDR3 protein: CASSYPKSREQYF. The CDR3 bases are TGTGCCAGCAGTTACCCCAAGTCGAGAGAGCAGTACTTC.

This clonotype came up many times. V gene TRBV7-8 combines with J gene TRBJ1-6, with 9 bases aligning to TRBD1. CDR1 and CDR2 from the germline V gene are SGHVS and FQNEAQ. The J segment lost 8 bases and the V segment lost 5 bases, leaving 10 bases of the junction unmatched. The CDR3 loop spans 16 amino acids. This CDR3 is CASSTSRDRAHSPLHF. Written as DNA, the CDR3 is TGTGCCAGCAGCACTAGCCGGGACAGGGCTCATTCACCCCTCCACTTT.

This chain connects TRBV6-5 to TRBJ2-7, with D unresolved. This CDR3 spans 13 amino acids. Deletions cut 0 bases from V and 10 bases from J, with 13 bases between. Germline V gene sequence: CDR1 MNHEY, CDR2 SVGAGI. In DNA form, the CDR3 reads TGTGCCAGCAGTTACTCTCTCAACTCGCCACAGTACTTC. This codes for CASSYSLNSPQYF.

This clonotype was picked up many times. The chain is built from TRBV7-6 and TRBJ2-7, with 8 bases fitting TRBD2. Germline loops: CDR1 SGHVS, CDR2 FNYEAQ. The CDR3 sequence is 13 residues long. With 5 bases clipped from V and 3 bases from J, the junction kept 3 bases outside the gene matches. The CDR3 here is CASSGGLGYEQYF. For the CDR3, the DNA is TGTGCCAGCAGCGGGGGACTAGGCTACGAGCAGTACTTC. The full variable domain, rest sourced from reference TRBV7-6 and TRBJ2-7, is GAGVSQSPRYKVTKRGQDVALRCDPISGHVSLYWYRQALGQGPEFLTYFNYEAQQDKSGLPNDRFSAERPEGSISTLTIQRTEQRDSAMYRCASSGGLGYEQYFGPGTRLTVT.

This clonotype has ten or more counts. A read error may produce the germline difference seen at one junction end. Written as DNA, the CDR3 is TGTGCCACCAGCTTTTTCTGGGAGAACACTGAAGCTTTCTTT. Translation: CATSFFWENTEAFF. The chain recombines TRBV7-9 with TRBJ1-1; D call uncertain. Germline-derived CDR1 and CDR2 are SEHNR and FQNEAQ (reference sequence). This CDR3 comprises 14 residues.

This clonotype showed up many times. V is TRBV7-8 and J is TRBJ2-2; D may be TRBD1 (5 bases). The germline CDR1 and CDR2 sequences are SGHVS and FQNEAQ. The CDR3 sequence is 17 residues long. V was clipped by 3 bases and J by 7 bases, with 21 bases between them. CDR3 bases: TGTGCCAGCAGCTTCATGCGACAGTGGGTTTCCGACGGGGAGCTGTTTTTT. It is translated as CASSFMRQWVSDGELFF.

This clonotype appeared many times. The chain joins TRBV29-1 to TRBJ2-7; D may be TRBD1 (5 bases). CDR3 length: 11 amino acids. Trimming removed 6 bases at V and 6 bases at J, with 12 bases between. Germline CDR1 and CDR2: SQVTM and ANQGSEA. The CDR3: CSVGYTGEQYF. DNA for the CDR3: TGCAGCGTGGGTTACACAGGCGAGCAGTACTTC.

This clonotype was seen repeatedly, ten times or more. CDR3 loop: CASSKGSYNYEQYF. CDR3 nucleotides: TGTGCCAGCAGCAAAGGAAGCTATAACTACGAGCAGTACTTC. This chain uses TRBV7-2 with TRBJ2-7, with D unresolved. Looked up from germline, CDR1 is SGHTA and CDR2 is FQGNSA. The germline V and J ends were trimmed by 5 bases and 3 bases, with 14 bases remaining between them. This CDR3 comprises 14 residues.

DNA of the CDR3: TGTGCCAGCAGCCCCCGTGCAGGAAACTATGGCTACACCTTC. Translation gives CASSPRAGNYGYTF. V and J are TRBV7-9 and TRBJ1-2; no clear D gene. The CDR3 sequence is 14 residues long. Germline V lookup: CDR1 SEHNR, CDR2 FQNEAQ (reference sequence). Trimming stripped 5 bases from V and 2 bases from J, with 12 bases between.

V gene TRBV5-8 combines with J gene TRBJ1-1; D possibly corresponds to TRBD1 (5 bases). The CDR3 is 15 amino acids. Per germline, CDR1 SGHTS and CDR2 YDEGEE. V dropped 0 bases and J dropped 4 bases, with 13 bases sitting between them. The CDR3 nucleotides read TGTGCCAGCAGCTTGGGCGGGACCGGACCCACTGAAGCTTTCTTT. This translates into CASSLGGTGPTEAFF.

This clonotype is a singleton in its sample. A read error may explain this, as a much larger clone is one base away. V gene TRBV12-3 or TRBV12-4 combines with J gene TRBJ2-5, with D unclear. The CDR3 is 15 amino acids. CDR3 protein: CVSSLLPAMAETQYF. The CDR3 nucleotides read TGTGTCAGCAGCTTATTACCAGCGATGGCGGAGACCCAGTACTTC.

This clonotype was observed at least ten times. The chain is built from TRBV7-2 and TRBJ2-7; D uncertain. CDR1 is SGHTA and CDR2 is FQGNSA in the germline V gene. The CDR3 covers 14 residues. Trimming removed 4 bases from V and 2 bases from J, with 12 bases in between. CDR3 sequence (DNA): TGTGCCAGCAGCTCCTCTTCGGGCCCCTACGAGCAGTACTTC. It codes for CASSSSSGPYEQYF.

This clonotype was counted only a few times. The chain has TRBV10-3 and TRBJ1-4, with D unresolved. Trimming stripped 3 bases from V and 5 bases from J, with 4 bases between. CDR1 is ENHRY, CDR2 SYGVKD, per germline. The CDR3 is made up of 12 amino acids. In DNA, the CDR3 is TGTGCCATCAGTGACAACAATGAAAAACTGTTTTTT. This sequence encodes CAISDNNEKLFF.

Remarks on this clonotype: A much larger clone differs by one base, so this may be a read error. The genes are TRBV9 and TRBJ2-2, with TRBD1 as a possible D gene (6 bases). Germline lookup yields CDR1 SGDLS and CDR2 YYNGEE. Trimming left V 0 bases short and J 2 bases short, with 11 bases between. This CDR3 has 16 residues. The CDR3 sequence: CASSVGDTRNTGELFF. DNA of the CDR3: TGTGCCAGCAGCGTAGGGGACACCCGAAACACCGGGGAGCTGTTTTTT.

The chain is built from TRBV7-2 and TRBJ2-7; possibly TRBD2 for D (6 bases). The V end was cut by 5 bases, the J end by 4 bases, with 21 bases between. This CDR3 region has 16 residues. CDR1 is SGHTA, CDR2 FQGNSA, per germline. In nucleotides, the CDR3 is TGTGCCAGCAGCCCAAGACTAGTCGTTAGTCAGTACGAGCAGTACTTC. Its protein is CASSPRLVVSQYEQYF.

This clonotype was observed a few times. This chain links TRBV6-5 with TRBJ1-4; D perhaps matches TRBD1 (6 bases). The V gene's germline CDR1 is MNHEY and CDR2 SVGAGI. This CDR3 has 13 residues. The V end lost 6 bases, the J end lost 6 bases, and 11 bases lay between the germline ends. The DNA for the CDR3 is TGTGCCAGCAGACAGGGAGGGTATGAAAAACTGTTTTTT. Its protein product is CASRQGGYEKLFF.

The table lists this clonotype with many counts. The chain couples TRBV5-8 to TRBJ2-7, with TRBD1 matching 10 bases. Germline CDR1 SGHTS, CDR2 YDEGEE. CDR3 length: 14 residues. Trimming cost V 7 bases and J 5 bases; bases outside gene matches: 9. CDR3 nucleotides: TGTGCCAGCTACGAGACAGGGGGCCCCCACGAGCAGTACTTC. It codes for CASYETGGPHEQYF.

This clonotype was seen ten or more times. This chain uses TRBV7-2 with TRBJ2-5; TRBD1 matches at 9 bases. The CDR3 is 15 amino acids. After removal of 3 bases from V and 6 bases from J, the junction contained 8 bases not matched to a gene. Germline V gene sequence: CDR1 SGHTA, CDR2 FQGNSA. The CDR3 nucleotides are TGTGCCAGCAGCTTGACCGGACAGGGGTCAAAGACCCAGTACTTC. It specifies CASSLTGQGSKTQYF.